This TCR beta chain was found in a study of graft-versus-host responses after intestinal transplantation. Study background: Recipients had transplants, and these were multivisceral, liver-intestinal, or isolated intestinal. The recipients all started with anti-thymocyte globulin induction and then took tacrolimus and steroids for around three years. Study-wide results and caveats: GvH clones appeared in recipient marrow, some first in ileum or blood. With peak circulating GvH clone levels came an association with early post-transplant HvG declines.

CDR1 and CDR2 from the germline V gene are SGHDT and YYEEEE. The junction had 6 bases not matched to a gene; V was cut back by 2 bases and J by 1 base. There are 17 residues in the CDR3. Data came from immunoSEQ multiplex PCR; TCRdb stores just in-frame clones and leaves some out. The data show more than 85,000 clones, about 92% seen once. Notes on this clone: Its antigen is currently unknown.

The J gene is TRBJ1-1, the V gene TRBV5-6; TRBD1 agrees at 12 bases. This specimen was unstimulated CD8+ T cells sorted from spleen or lymph node cells, taken before intestinal transplant. This clonotype was sampled from a human donor who received an intestinal transplant. DNA of the CDR3: TGTGCCAGCAGCTTAAGGGACAGGGGGCGCGCGAACACTGAAGCTTTCTTT. Its protein is CASSLRDRGRANTEAFF. The variable domain in full, completed from reference TRBV5-6 and TRBJ1-1, reads DAGVTQSPTHLIKTRGQQVTLRCSPKSGHDTVSWYQQALGQGPQFIFQYYEEEERQRGNFPDRFSGHQFPNYSSELNVNALLLGDSALYLCASSLRDRGRANTEAFFGQGTRLTVV.